The source of this T cell receptor (beta chain) is a study of OX40 agonist ivuxolimab in advanced cancers. On the study more broadly: Across the patients, intravenous ivuxolimab was delivered every 2 weeks at 0.01 to 10 mg/kg.

The method was immunoSEQ multiplex PCR; TCRdb's version includes in-frame clones alone and lacks a portion of them. Among some 64,000 clones listed, roughly 90% were seen once. Germline assignment: CDR1 SGHTA and CDR2 FQGNSA. V was clipped by 4 bases and J by 5 bases; unmatched bases: 9. The CDR3 has 15 amino acids. This sequence originates from an adult with an advanced solid tumor such as melanoma, head and neck, liver or kidney cancer. The chain is built from TRBV7-2 and TRBJ1-2; 8 positions match TRBD1. The specimen was CD4+ or CD8+ T cells sorted from blood, collected in a trial of the OX40 agonist ivuxolimab. The chain's CDR3 is CASSSVIQGVYGYTF. In DNA, the CDR3 is TGTGCCAGCAGCTCAGTAATACAGGGGGTATATGGCTACACCTTC.